The following is a T cell receptor beta chain sequence with its context. Its ends do not fully match the called genes, so a read error is possible. This sample is drawn from a study of blood T cells in healthy people across ages. Per the germline V gene, CDR1 is SGHAT and CDR2 is FQNNGV. The CDR3 spans 15 residues. Every participating donor contributed about 10 milliliters of peripheral blood through a draw. It was with a sample-barcoded 5' primer and a J-beta primer mix that a second PCR of about 6 to 12 cycles was run. TCRdb reanalysed the 5' RACE reads using MiXCR and keeps one entry per CDR3 protein. The repertoire holds around 1,100,000 distinct CDR3 sequences, with more than 30% as singletons.

The sequenced sample was blood. J is TRBJ2-1 and V is TRBV11-2; D ambiguous. The closer fit of TRBJ2-7 to the DNA end suggests the J call may be wrong. This TCR was recovered from a man between 18 and 35 years old in good health. The CDR3 DNA is TGTGTCAGCAGCGCAAGCCCCGGGTACTACAATGAGCAGTACTTC. As protein: CVSSASPGYYNEQYF.